What follows is one TCR beta chain and its context. What it binds is unknown. The data stem from a study of T cell repertoires in cytomegalovirus infection. The overall study: Matching HLA type, along with CMV infection, was indicated by public TCR beta signatures.

The V gene lost 2 bases and the J gene lost 0 bases, with 7 bases spanning the gap. The CDR3 runs 14 residues. CDR1 and CDR2 (germline): SGHTA, FQGNSA. MiXCR, run by TCRdb on the reads, gives a single entry per CDR3 protein. The table includes roughly 230,000 distinct CDR3 sequences, about 20% detected once. General study points: There were HLA-C-restricted CMV-specific TCR beta clonotypes dominating the ex vivo response. People with CMV and the relevant HLA were identified by cumulative public TCR beta family frequency.

Sequencing was done on a sample of CD8+ T cells from PBMCs. The source of this sequence is a human donor in good health (CMV status not recorded). Some clones in this sample may be carry-over from other donors' samples. This chain connects TRBV7-2 to TRBJ2-5; no clear D gene. CDR3 DNA: TGTGCCAGCAGCTTAAACTGGAACCAAGAGACCCAGTACTTC. This sequence encodes CASSLNWNQETQYF.